Following are 25 T cell receptor beta chains from one sample sequenced in a study of CD8 T cells in ankylosing spondylitis. Antigen specificity for these receptors is unknown. TCRdb called the 5' RACE reads again in MiXCR, with one record for every CDR3 protein. The sample lists more than 600,000 distinct CDR3 sequences, about 20% occurring once. Study observations and caveats: Typical of ankylosing spondylitis blood, it appeared, was a TCR beta motif of fewer than ten highly homologous variants.

The sequenced material came from blood, either unsorted or a sorted T cell fraction (not recorded which). The origin of the receptors is a male donor with ankylosing spondylitis.

This clonotype came up a few times. Relative to the germline gene, one junction end is altered; a read error may explain this. The chain is built from TRBV5-6 and TRBJ1-2, with D uncertain. The germline gives CDR1 SGHDT, CDR2 YYEEEE. The CDR3 consists of 11 residues. As DNA, the CDR3 is TGTGCCAGCAGTTTGGACGCGGGCTACACCTTC. This gives the protein CASSLDAGYTF.

The CDR3: CASSTDGGSTDTQYF. CDR3 nucleotides: TGTGCCAGCAGCACGGACGGAGGTAGCACAGATACGCAGTATTTT. The chain couples TRBV11-2 to TRBJ2-3, with a possible D match to TRBD2 (5 bases). Germline assignment: CDR1 SGHAT and CDR2 FQNNGV. V was pared by 5 bases and J by 0 bases, with 12 bases between. CDR3 length equals 15 residues.

V is TRBV25-1 and J is TRBJ2-7, with unresolved D. This CDR3 has 14 residues. V was pared by 3 bases and J by 6 bases, with 15 bases between. Germline assignment: CDR1 MGHDK and CDR2 SYGVNS. The CDR3 DNA sequence: TGTGCCAGCAGTGAGGGCTCGAACCCCTTCGAGCAGTACTTC. Its translation: CASSEGSNPFEQYF.

The rearrangement joins TRBV20-1 to TRBJ1-3; no clear D gene. V was shortened by 6 bases and J by 4 bases, with 13 bases between the two germline ends. CDR1 and CDR2 from the germline V gene are DFQATT and SNEGSKA (reference sequence). CDR3 length equals 13 residues. For the CDR3, the DNA is TGCAGTGCAACCCGGCAGGCAGGAAACACCATATATTTT. It yields the protein CSATRQAGNTIYF.

V usage is TRBV29-1 and J usage is TRBJ2-5; 10 bases align to TRBD1. This CDR3 region has 13 residues. The V segment lost 7 bases and the J segment 5 bases; nucleotides outside the gene matches: 7. From germline, CDR1 is SQVTM and CDR2 ANQGSEA. DNA of the CDR3: TGCAGCGGAAGGACAGGGGGGGGGGAGACCCAGTACTTC. It encodes CSGRTGGGETQYF.

Only a few counts were recorded for this clonotype. The chain is built from TRBV11-2 and TRBJ1-5, with D possibly matching TRBD1 (5 bases). V dropped 1 base and J dropped 5 bases, with 9 bases sitting between them. The CDR3 length is 14 residues. In germline, CDR1 is SGHAT, CDR2 FQNNGV. CDR3 sequence: CASSLAQVDQPQHF. CDR3 coding DNA: TGTGCCAGCAGCTTAGCACAGGTAGATCAGCCCCAGCATTTT.

This chain links TRBV20-1 with TRBJ1-5, with TRBD1 matching 7 bases. CDR3 length: 14 residues. From germline, CDR1 is DFQATT and CDR2 SNEGSKA (reference sequence). The V and J ends lost 3 bases and 5 bases, in that order; junction bases with no gene match: 7. The CDR3 coding sequence is TGCAGTGCTAGTAGGGAGGGGGCTGATCAGCCCCAGCATTTT. Translating it yields CSASREGADQPQHF.

This chain joins TRBV27 and TRBJ2-1, with 7 nucleotides matching TRBD2. V gave up 5 bases and J gave up 5 bases; unmatched junction bases: 9. Germline CDR1 reads MNHEY; CDR2 reads SMNVEV (reference sequence). This CDR3 is built from 15 residues. The DNA of the CDR3 is TGTGCCAGCAGTGGAGCGGGGCTTAAGGACAATGAGCAGTTCTTC. Translation gives CASSGAGLKDNEQFF.

This clonotype was observed a few times. V usage is TRBV15 and J usage is TRBJ1-2; D possibly corresponds to TRBD1 (5 bases). The CDR3 contains 13 residues. Trimming pared 1 base from V and 7 bases from J, leaving 10 bases between. CDR1 is LNHNV and CDR2 is YYDKDF in the germline V gene (reference sequence). The DNA for the CDR3 is TGTGCCACCAGCAGAGTAATGGGGCTTGGCTACACCTTC. Its protein product is CATSRVMGLGYTF.

V and J are TRBV21-1 and TRBJ2-7; the table assigns TRBD2, which was not confirmed against the DNA. TRBV21-1 is a listed pseudogene. This CDR3 is built from 15 residues. CDR3 amino acids: CASSKSRGPSHEQYF. DNA for the CDR3: TGTGCCAGCAGCAAAAGTCGGGGCCCTTCCCACGAGCAGTACTTC.

The chain uses TRBV20-1 and TRBJ2-1, with D maybe TRBD2 (5 bases). Between the trimmed V and J ends, which lost 1 base and 3 bases, there was a span of 10 bases. The CDR3 is 14 amino acids. Germline assignment: CDR1 DFQATT and CDR2 SNEGSKA (reference sequence). CDR3 loop: CSARGEGVYNEQFF. DNA of the CDR3: TGCAGTGCTAGAGGTGAGGGCGTCTACAATGAGCAGTTCTTC.

The chain couples TRBV24-1 to TRBJ2-2; the match to TRBD1 covers 9 bases. CDR1 and CDR2 from the germline V gene are KGHDR and SFDVKD. The CDR3 covers 18 residues. J lost 5 bases, V lost 0 bases, and 9 bases had no gene match. CDR3: CATSDLSPTGGRTGELFF. The DNA for the CDR3 is TGTGCCACCAGTGATTTGAGCCCCACAGGGGGCCGAACCGGGGAGCTGTTTTTT.

The chain uses TRBV12-3 or TRBV12-4 and TRBJ1-5, with 8 bases identical to TRBD1. This CDR3 contains 15 residues. V shed 5 bases, J shed 9 bases, and the junction held 12 bases outside the gene matches. CDR3 coding DNA: TGTGCCAGCAGTCAAAGCAGGGGGCAAGGGAGGCCCCAGCATTTT. As protein: CASSQSRGQGRPQHF.

The sample holds a few counts of this clonotype. The chain employs TRBV12-3 or TRBV12-4 and TRBJ2-5, with TRBD2 matching over 10 bases. The CDR3 spans 17 residues. The junction had 9 bases not matched to a gene; V was cut back by 3 bases and J by 2 bases. CDR3 region: CASSLASGRRRQETQYF. The CDR3 DNA is TGTGCCAGCAGTTTGGCTAGCGGGAGACGAAGGCAAGAGACCCAGTACTTC.

This clonotype was seen many times. V and J are TRBV5-1 and TRBJ2-5, with 7 bases identical to TRBD1. V shed 0 bases, J shed 2 bases, and the junction held 1 base outside the gene matches. This CDR3 has 14 amino acids. The germline CDR1 and CDR2 sequences are SGHRS and YFSETQ. The CDR3 coding sequence is TGCGCCAGCAGCTTGGGGGACAGACAAGAGACCCAGTACTTC. Translated, it gives CASSLGDRQETQYF.

The sample holds a few counts of this clonotype. V gene TRBV4-3 combines with J gene TRBJ2-1, with 9 positions matching TRBD2. The germline V gene encodes CDR1 LGHNA and CDR2 YSLEER. This CDR3 spans 16 amino acids. The ends lost 0 bases at V and 6 bases at J; junction bases unmatched: 6. CDR3 protein: CASSQDRLAGLNEQFF. The CDR3 DNA sequence: TGCGCCAGCAGCCAAGATCGTCTAGCGGGACTCAATGAGCAGTTCTTC.

V usage is TRBV11-2 and J usage is TRBJ1-3; 9 positions agree with TRBD1. The CDR3 is 16 amino acids. The V segment lost 4 bases and the J segment 1 base; nucleotides outside the gene matches: 5. CDR1 is SGHAT and CDR2 is FQNNGV in the germline V gene. In nucleotides, the CDR3 is TGTGCCAGCAGCTCGGGACAGGGTTCTTCTGGAAACACCATATATTTT. The encoded protein is CASSSGQGSSGNTIYF.

In its sample, this clonotype was seen a few times. The rearrangement uses TRBV20-1 and TRBJ1-4; possible D gene TRBD1, 5 bases. The germline gives CDR1 DFQATT, CDR2 SNEGSKA (reference sequence). V was clipped by 0 bases and J by 4 bases, with 18 bases between them. The CDR3 has 17 amino acids. This CDR3 reads CSARDTGARGFNEKLFF. The CDR3 region has the DNA TGCAGTGCTAGAGACACAGGAGCGAGGGGTTTTAATGAAAAACTGTTTTTT.

The J gene is TRBJ2-1, the V gene TRBV3-1; D not certain. Trimming took off 0 bases at V and 10 bases at J, with 10 bases between the two ends. CDR1 is LGHDT, CDR2 YNNKEL, per germline (reference sequence). CDR3 size: 13 residues. The CDR3 loop reads CASSQEGVVEQFF. The CDR3, as DNA: TGTGCCAGCAGCCAAGAAGGAGTGGTCGAGCAGTTCTTC.

The chain recombines TRBV7-8 with TRBJ2-1; D gene ambiguous. CDR3 size: 16 residues. The V and J ends lost 4 bases and 7 bases respectively, with 20 bases between them. Germline V gene sequence: CDR1 SGHVS, CDR2 FQNEAQ. The CDR3 here is CASSSSPPERENEQFF. CDR3 DNA: TGTGCCAGCAGCTCCTCGCCCCCCGAGAGAGAGAATGAGCAGTTCTTC.

The chain carries TRBV7-9 and TRBJ2-5; D is undetermined. Germline CDR1 SEHNR, CDR2 FQNEAQ (reference sequence). The CDR3 sequence is 15 residues long. V gave up 5 bases and J gave up 0 bases, with 13 bases separating them. CDR3 amino acids: CASSPSTTYQETQYF. The CDR3 coding sequence is TGTGCCAGCAGCCCCTCGACAACGTACCAAGAGACCCAGTACTTC. The full variable domain, in which reference TRBV7-9 and TRBJ2-5 provide the parts outside the CDR3, is DTGVSQNPRHKITKRGQNVTFRCDPISEHNRLYWYRQTLGQGPEFLTYFQNEAQLEKSRLLSDRFSAERPKGSFSTLEIQRTEQGDSAMYLCASSPSTTYQETQYFGPGTRLLVL.

This clonotype was recorded at least ten times. V is TRBV29-1 and J is TRBJ1-2; D possibly corresponds to TRBD1 (5 bases). The length of the CDR3 is 12 residues. Trimming stripped 5 bases from V and 8 bases from J, with 15 bases between. Germline CDR1 and CDR2: SQVTM and ANQGSEA. The CDR3 spells CSVPVTGSGYTF. In DNA, the CDR3 is TGCAGCGTTCCCGTCACAGGTTCCGGCTACACCTTC.

This clonotype appeared a few times. The V gene is TRBV7-6, the J gene TRBJ1-1; the match to TRBD1 covers 8 bases. The V and J ends lost 5 bases and 3 bases, in that order; junction bases with no gene match: 8. Germline CDR1 reads SGHVS; CDR2 reads FNYEAQ. This CDR3 region has 15 residues. DNA of the CDR3: TGTGCCAGCAGCCCGAGACAGGGGTTGGACACTGAAGCTTTCTTT. Its protein product is CASSPRQGLDTEAFF.

This clonotype was seen a few times. This chain joins TRBV28 and TRBJ2-7; 12 nucleotides match TRBD2. The CDR3 is 15 amino acids. V dropped 5 bases and J dropped 3; count of bases not matched to a gene: 5. CDR1 is MDHEN, CDR2 SYDVKM, per germline. CDR3 nucleotides: TGTGCCAGCAGTCGCCCTAGCGGGAGGGTCTACGAGCAGTACTTC. Amino acids: CASSRPSGRVYEQYF.

Concerning this clonotype: A read error may produce the germline difference seen at one junction end. This sequence joins TRBV3-1 and TRBJ2-1, with 11 nucleotides matching TRBD2. Germline loops: CDR1 LGHDT, CDR2 YNNKEL (reference sequence). The CDR3 has 18 amino acids. This CDR3 reads CASSHRAGTSGTYSEQFF. Written as DNA, the CDR3 is TGTGCCAGCAGCCATCGCGCCGGGACTAGCGGAACTTACAGTGAGCAGTTCTTC.